This T cell receptor beta chain was captured by sequencing in a study of T cell responses to AZD1222 COVID-19 vaccine. Study context: Second-dose recipients at about 4 or about 12 weeks were treated as one pooled group.

The germline V gene has CDR1 MDHEN and CDR2 SYDVKM. V shed 3 bases, J shed 8 bases, and the junction held 9 bases outside the gene matches. CDR3 size: 15 residues. For this clone: Its antigen remains unknown.

Study results and limitations: Clonal diversity was possibly underestimated, and the donors were mostly white British, with more females.

Sequencing used immunoSEQ multiplex PCR; TCRdb keeps in-frame clones, though not all of them. This table holds some 170,000 clones, around nine tenths found once. This sequence joins TRBV28 and TRBJ2-2, with 7 bases that match TRBD2. The clonotype comes from an adult in good health. The source was peripheral blood, collected on day 0 of AZD1222 vaccination. In DNA, the CDR3 is TGTGCCAGCAGTTTTGTCGGGGGGAGGGCGGGGGAGCTGTTTTTT. This codes for CASSFVGGRAGELFF.